These 27 T cell receptor beta chains were sequenced from one sample in a study of blood T cell repertoires in COVID-19. This table comes from immunoSEQ multiplex PCR, and its TCRdb copy is limited to in-frame clones, with some not included. The table shows fewer than 200,000 clones, with more than 80% occurring only once. Sequenced sample: peripheral blood. Receptors originate from a woman at least 80 years old with COVID-19, enrolled during active disease.

The CDR3: CASSPRREYAAYEQYF. CDR3 coding DNA: TGTGCCAGCAGTCCCCGACGGGAATATGCAGCCTACGAGCAGTACTTC. The chain is built from TRBV27 and TRBJ2-7; tentative D call: TRBD2 (5 bases). Germline-derived CDR1 and CDR2 are MNHEY and SMNVEV (reference sequence). V lost 5 bases, J lost 2 bases, and 19 bases lay in between. The CDR3 covers 16 residues.

The count of this clone is one. The chain links TRBV6-5 to TRBJ1-1; 7 positions match TRBD1. Per germline, CDR1 MNHEY and CDR2 SVGAGI. Trimming took 6 bases from V and 7 from J; bases not matched to a gene: 11. The CDR3 loop spans 14 amino acids. The CDR3: CASSGRQGRGEAFF. CDR3 nucleotides: TGTGCCAGCAGCGGCAGACAGGGAAGGGGTGAAGCTTTCTTT.

The chain combines TRBV7-9 with TRBJ2-1; D may be TRBD2 (5 bases). The germline CDR1 and CDR2 sequences are SEHNR and FQNEAQ (reference sequence). The CDR3 sequence is 13 residues long. Between the trimmed V and J ends, which lost 1 base and 9 bases, there was a span of 10 bases. The CDR3 DNA follows: TGTGCCAGCAGCTTAGTACTAGTTCCTGAGCAGTTCTTC. Amino acid sequence: CASSLVLVPEQFF.

The chain recombines TRBV6-4 with TRBJ1-2; 7 nucleotides line up with TRBD1. V shed 7 bases and J 6 bases; nucleotides not matched to a gene: 14. Per the germline V gene, CDR1 is MRHNA and CDR2 is SNTAGT. The CDR3 is 15 residues long. The DNA of the CDR3 is TGTGCCAGCATCCCATCGGCAGGGGGAGATAATGGCTACACCTTC. It codes for CASIPSAGGDNGYTF.

This sequence joins TRBV6-2 or TRBV6-3 and TRBJ2-3; a weak D match, TRBD1 (5 bases). Trimming took 2 bases from V and 0 from J, leaving 12 bases between them. CDR1 and CDR2 (germline): MNHEY, SVGEGT. The CDR3 totals 16 residues. The CDR3 here is CASSYGQGRSTDTQYF. The CDR3 nucleotides are TGTGCCAGCAGTTACGGGCAGGGAAGAAGCACAGATACGCAGTATTTT.

This chain uses TRBV28 with TRBJ1-2; perhaps TRBD1 as D (5 bases). Germline CDR1 is MDHEN and CDR2 is SYDVKM. The germline V and J ends were trimmed by 6 bases and 12 bases, with 23 bases remaining between them. The CDR3 is 14 residues long. The CDR3 protein is CASRFSGGVLGNTF. The CDR3 nucleotides read TGTGCCAGCAGATTCTCCGGGGGGGTACTGGGGAACACCTTC.

The chain couples TRBV5-1 to TRBJ2-7; 10 bases are a match to TRBD2. Germline values: CDR1 SGHRS, CDR2 YFSETQ. This CDR3 contains 16 residues. J lost 5 bases, V lost 4 bases, and 12 bases had no gene match. This chain's CDR3 is CASSPDGAGGFNEQYF. The CDR3 DNA sequence: TGCGCCAGCAGCCCCGATGGAGCGGGAGGGTTCAACGAGCAGTACTTC.

In its sample, this clone was seen once. The chain carries TRBV27 and TRBJ1-4; possible D gene TRBD1, 6 bases. CDR1 is MNHEY and CDR2 is SMNVEV in the germline V gene (reference sequence). The V end was cut by 5 bases, the J end by 2 bases, with 18 bases between. CDR3 length equals 17 residues. The CDR3 sequence is CASSPNYNRATNEKLFF. The CDR3 DNA is TGTGCCAGCAGTCCCAACTACAACAGGGCCACTAATGAAAAACTGTTTTTT.

The chain joins TRBV27 to TRBJ2-1, with 8 positions matching TRBD2. V gave up 6 bases and J gave up 7 bases; unmatched junction bases: 8. The CDR3 length is 14 residues. Germline V gene lookup returns CDR1 MNHEY and CDR2 SMNVEV (reference sequence). The CDR3 DNA reads TGTGCCAGCAGACCGGGACTAGTTAAGAATGAGCAGTTCTTC. This codes for CASRPGLVKNEQFF.

The V and J genes are TRBV28 and TRBJ1-1; perhaps TRBD1 as D (5 bases). V dropped 0 bases and J dropped 6 bases, with 8 bases sitting between them. CDR1 and CDR2 (germline): MDHEN, SYDVKM. CDR3 size: 13 residues. The CDR3 here is CASSLWQGPEAFF. CDR3 coding DNA: TGTGCCAGCAGTTTATGGCAGGGTCCTGAAGCTTTCTTT.

The gene calls are TRBV2 and TRBJ1-2; no clear D. The CDR3 extends over 13 amino acids. The V end was cut by 6 bases, the J end by 7 bases, with 15 bases between. The V gene's germline CDR1 is SNHLY and CDR2 FYNNEI. CDR3 bases: TGTGCCAGCAGGGTGGACTACTTTGGTGGCTACACCTTC. It is translated as CASRVDYFGGYTF.

The chain is built from TRBV27 and TRBJ1-2; 11 nucleotides agree with TRBD1. Trimming took 6 bases from V and 8 from J; bases not matched to a gene: 14. Germline CDR1 reads MNHEY; CDR2 reads SMNVEV (reference sequence). The CDR3 consists of 16 residues. The CDR3 DNA sequence: TGTGCCAGCAGACCCTGGGGACAGGGGGGCCTCGAAGGCTACACCTTC. Encoded protein: CASRPWGQGGLEGYTF.

This chain uses TRBV10-3 with TRBJ2-7; tentatively, D is TRBD1 (6 bases). V dropped 3 bases and J dropped 4 bases, with 13 bases sitting between them. The V gene's germline CDR1 is ENHRY and CDR2 SYGVKD. CDR3 length: 14 residues. This CDR3 is CAISDSRRGYEQYF. CDR3 DNA sequence: TGTGCCATCAGTGATAGTCGCAGGGGTTACGAGCAGTACTTC.

The rearrangement uses TRBV18 and TRBJ2-5; 9 bases fit TRBD1. The V gene's germline CDR1 is KGHSH and CDR2 LQKENI. The CDR3 runs 14 residues. V lost 3 bases, J lost 4 bases, and 3 bases stayed unmatched. CDR3 residues: CASSPADRGETQYF. CDR3 DNA: TGTGCCAGCTCACCCGCGGACAGGGGAGAGACCCAGTACTTC.

DNA for the CDR3: TGTGCCAGCAGCTGGGACAGGGTTAATTCACCCCTCCACTTT. Its protein product is CASSWDRVNSPLHF. This chain joins TRBV7-9 and TRBJ1-6, with 9 bases that match TRBD1. The CDR3 sequence is 14 residues long. Unmatched junction bases numbered 1, after V lost 4 bases and J lost 6 bases. CDR1 is SEHNR, CDR2 FQNEAQ, per germline (reference sequence).

At least ten counts were recorded for this clone. The chain uses TRBV29-1 and TRBJ1-3; no clear D gene. The CDR3 runs to 13 residues. V was clipped by 0 bases and J by 2 bases, with 5 bases between them. Per the germline V gene, CDR1 is SQVTM and CDR2 is ANQGSEA. CDR3 amino acids: CSVEDQAGNTIYF. The CDR3 bases are TGCAGCGTTGAAGATCAGGCTGGAAACACCATATATTTT.

This clone occurred a few times. The V gene is TRBV5-1, the J gene TRBJ2-7; a possible D gene is TRBD2 (6 bases). Germline V gene data show CDR1 as SGHRS and CDR2 as YFSETQ. Trimming removed 4 bases at V and 4 bases at J, with 12 bases between. The CDR3 spans 13 residues. The CDR3 bases are TGCGCCAGCAGCCCGGAGGGCCCTTACGAGCAGTACTTC. Amino acids: CASSPEGPYEQYF.

The chain recombines TRBV5-4 with TRBJ1-3; TRBD1 matches at 8 bases. Trimming at V came to 0 bases and at J to 4 bases, leaving 6 bases not matched to a gene. The length of the CDR3 is 16 residues. The V gene's germline CDR1 is SGHNT and CDR2 YYREEE (reference sequence). CDR3 bases: TGTGCCAGCAGCTTGGAGGCAGGGGGCGCAGGAAACACCATATATTTT. Its translation: CASSLEAGGAGNTIYF.

The J gene is TRBJ1-2, the V gene TRBV19, with D unclear. Looked up from germline, CDR1 is LNHDA and CDR2 is SQIVND (reference sequence). Trimming removed 0 bases at V and 4 bases at J, with 9 bases between. The CDR3 has 14 residues. In DNA, the CDR3 is TGTGCCAGTAGTATAGAGGGCACCAGCTATGGCTACACCTTC. Translated: CASSIEGTSYGYTF.

The gene calls are TRBV2 and TRBJ2-1, with 12 bases identical to TRBD2. CDR3 size: 18 residues. The germline V gene encodes CDR1 SNHLY and CDR2 FYNNEI. J was trimmed by 3 bases and V by 0 bases; bases with no gene match: 6. CDR3 DNA sequence: TGTGCCAGCAGTGAAGCGTTTCTAGCGGGAGGGGTCTACAATGAGCAGTTCTTC. This sequence encodes CASSEAFLAGGVYNEQFF.

This clone has just a few counts. The chain combines TRBV27 with TRBJ2-1; 8 nucleotides line up with TRBD1. The germline V gene has CDR1 MNHEY and CDR2 SMNVEV (reference sequence). CDR3 length equals 15 residues. V lost 6 bases, J lost 2 bases, and 6 bases stayed unmatched. Written as DNA, the CDR3 is TGTGCCAGCAGCTTCAGGGGGCTAACCTACAATGAGCAGTTCTTC. Amino acids: CASSFRGLTYNEQFF.

This chain uses TRBV7-8 with TRBJ1-1; tentative D call: TRBD1 (6 bases). CDR1 SGHVS and CDR2 FQNEAQ come from the germline V gene. There are 13 residues in the CDR3. The V and J ends lost 5 bases and 4 bases respectively, with 11 bases between them. The CDR3, as DNA: TGTGCCAGCAGCCTTACAGGGTCCACTGAAGCTTTCTTT. Translating gives CASSLTGSTEAFF.

The table lists this clone with a few counts. The chain is built from TRBV28 and TRBJ2-7, with a possible D match to TRBD2 (6 bases). This CDR3 is 13 amino acids long. Germline lookup yields CDR1 MDHEN and CDR2 SYDVKM. The V end lost 7 bases, the J end lost 0 bases, and 10 bases lay between the germline ends. CDR3 in amino acids: CASNSGSSYEQYF. The CDR3 DNA is TGTGCCAGCAATAGCGGTTCCTCCTACGAGCAGTACTTC. The whole variable domain, remainder taken from reference TRBV28 and TRBJ2-7, is DVKVTQSSRYLVKRTGEKVFLECVQDMDHENMFWYRQDPGLGLRLIYFSYDVKMKEKGDIPEGYSVSREKKERFSLILESASTNQTSMYLCASNSGSSYEQYFGPGTRLTVT.

The chain combines TRBV4-1 with TRBJ2-1; D remains ambiguous. Looked up from germline, CDR1 is MGHRA and CDR2 is YSYEKL. The CDR3 sequence is 18 residues long. V shed 1 base and J shed 7 bases, with 23 bases lying between them. The CDR3 here is CASSQGLLRVDSPNEQFF. The CDR3 DNA is TGCGCCAGCAGCCAAGGTCTTCTCCGGGTAGACTCACCTAATGAGCAGTTCTTC.

The chain employs TRBV19 and TRBJ1-1; no firm D call. Germline CDR1 reads LNHDA; CDR2 reads SQIVND (reference sequence). Trimming shortened V by 7 bases and J by 0 bases, and 9 bases separated the two germline ends. The CDR3 has 13 residues. CDR3 sequence: CASTPAVNTEAFF. The CDR3 DNA reads as TGTGCCAGTACCCCAGCGGTGAACACTGAAGCTTTCTTT.

This rearrangement joins TRBV6-5 to TRBJ1-2, with TRBD1 identical over 7 bases. This CDR3 is 12 amino acids long. Germline V CDR1 and CDR2: MNHEY, SVGAGI. V lost 8 bases to trimming and J lost 2 bases; unmatched junction nucleotides: 2. The CDR3 sequence is CASYRGNYGYTF. Here the CDR3 DNA reads TGTGCCAGCTACAGGGGCAACTATGGCTACACCTTC.

In DNA, the CDR3 is TGTGCCAGCAGCCAAGGGCTCGCAAGAGGCTACACCTTC. It is translated as CASSQGLARGYTF. The J gene is TRBJ1-2, the V gene TRBV3-1 (or the pseudogene TRBV3-2); unclear D gene. Deletions cut 1 base from V and 8 bases from J, with 11 bases between. The CDR3 loop spans 13 amino acids. CDR1 is LGHDT, CDR2 YNNKEL, per germline (reference sequence).